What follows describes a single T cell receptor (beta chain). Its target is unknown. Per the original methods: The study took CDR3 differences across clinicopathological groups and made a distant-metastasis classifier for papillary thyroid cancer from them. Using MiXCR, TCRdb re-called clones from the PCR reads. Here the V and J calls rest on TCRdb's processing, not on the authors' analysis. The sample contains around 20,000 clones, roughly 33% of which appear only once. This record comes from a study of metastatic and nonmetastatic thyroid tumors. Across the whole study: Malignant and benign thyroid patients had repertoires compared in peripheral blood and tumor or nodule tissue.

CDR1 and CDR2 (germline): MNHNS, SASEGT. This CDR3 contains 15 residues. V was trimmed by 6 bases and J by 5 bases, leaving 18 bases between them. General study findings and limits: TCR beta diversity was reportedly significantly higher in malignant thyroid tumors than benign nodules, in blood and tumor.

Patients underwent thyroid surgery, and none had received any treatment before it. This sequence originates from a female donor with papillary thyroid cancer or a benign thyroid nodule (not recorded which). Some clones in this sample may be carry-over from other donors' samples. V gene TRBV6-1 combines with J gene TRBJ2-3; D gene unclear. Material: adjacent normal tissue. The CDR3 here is CASSRAFGERDTQYF. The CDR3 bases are TGTGCCAGCAGCCGGGCTTTCGGTGAAAGAGATACGCAGTATTTT.